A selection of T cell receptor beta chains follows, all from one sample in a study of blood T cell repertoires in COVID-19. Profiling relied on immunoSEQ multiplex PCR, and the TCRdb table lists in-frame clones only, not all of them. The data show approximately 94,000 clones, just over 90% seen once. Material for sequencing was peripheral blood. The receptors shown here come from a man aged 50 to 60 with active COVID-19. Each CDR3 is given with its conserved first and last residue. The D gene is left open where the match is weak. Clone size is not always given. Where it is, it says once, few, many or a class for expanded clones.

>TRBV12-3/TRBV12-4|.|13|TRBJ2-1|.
CAILGLSYNEQFF
TGTGCCATTCTAGGACTTTCCTACAATGAGCAGTTCTTC
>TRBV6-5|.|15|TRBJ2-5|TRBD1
CATPLPGQGGETQYF
TGTGCCACCCCCCTACCGGGACAGGGGGGAGAGACCCAGTACTTC
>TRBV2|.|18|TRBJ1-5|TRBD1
CASSEGDRVGSANQPQHF
TGTGCCAGCAGTGAAGGGGACAGGGTGGGATCTGCCAATCAGCCCCAGCATTTT
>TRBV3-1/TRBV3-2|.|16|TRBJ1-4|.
CASSQRSGGANEKLFF
TGTGCCAGCAGCCAAAGGTCGGGGGGAGCTAATGAAAAACTGTTTTTT
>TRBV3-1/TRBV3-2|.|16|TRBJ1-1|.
CASSQGFRTNRAKAFF
TGTGCCAGCAGCCAGGGGTTCCGAACAAACAGGGCTAAAGCTTTCTTT
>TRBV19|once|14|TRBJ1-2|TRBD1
CASRPRQGIYGYTF
TGTGCCAGTAGACCCCGACAGGGAATCTATGGCTACACCTTC
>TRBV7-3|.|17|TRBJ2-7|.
CASSLRSGQRISYEQYF
TGTGCCAGCAGCTTACGATCCGGACAGAGAATCTCCTACGAGCAGTACTTC
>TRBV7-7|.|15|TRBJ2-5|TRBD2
CASSPIAGGSGTQYF
TGTGCCAGCAGCCCAATAGCGGGGGGCTCTGGGACCCAGTACTTC
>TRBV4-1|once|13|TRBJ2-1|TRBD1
CASSQPNRGEQFF
TGCGCCAGCAGCCAACCAAACAGGGGTGAGCAGTTCTTC
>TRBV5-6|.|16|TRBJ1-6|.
CASSIRNRAGGSPLHF
TGTGCCAGCAGCATACGCAATCGGGCCGGGGGTTCACCCCTCCACTTT
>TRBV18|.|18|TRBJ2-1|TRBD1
CASSPRSQGAGSYNEQFF
TGTGCCAGCTCACCAAGGTCCCAGGGGGCCGGCTCCTACAATGAGCAGTTCTTC
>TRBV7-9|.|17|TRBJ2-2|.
CASSLLMSNRGTGELFF
TGTGCCAGCAGCTTATTAATGTCTAATCGTGGCACCGGGGAGCTGTTTTTT
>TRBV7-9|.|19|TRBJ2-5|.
CASSLAVGFAGIYQETQYF
TGTGCCAGCAGCTTAGCGGTAGGGTTCGCAGGGATATACCAAGAGACCCAGTACTTC
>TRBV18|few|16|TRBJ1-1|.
CASSPNVRGANTEAFF
TGTGCCAGCTCACCTAATGTCCGGGGGGCGAACACTGAAGCTTTCTTT
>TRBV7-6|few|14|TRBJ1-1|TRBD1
CASSLYRGHTEAFF
TGTGCCAGCAGCTTATACAGGGGTCACACTGAAGCTTTCTTT
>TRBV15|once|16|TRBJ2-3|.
CATSGYRDISTDTQYF
TGTGCCACCAGCGGATACCGGGACATAAGCACAGATACGCAGTATTTT
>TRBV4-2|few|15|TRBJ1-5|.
CASSQGALEGQPQHF
TGTGCCAGCAGCCAAGGGGCGCTGGAGGGTCAGCCCCAGCATTTT